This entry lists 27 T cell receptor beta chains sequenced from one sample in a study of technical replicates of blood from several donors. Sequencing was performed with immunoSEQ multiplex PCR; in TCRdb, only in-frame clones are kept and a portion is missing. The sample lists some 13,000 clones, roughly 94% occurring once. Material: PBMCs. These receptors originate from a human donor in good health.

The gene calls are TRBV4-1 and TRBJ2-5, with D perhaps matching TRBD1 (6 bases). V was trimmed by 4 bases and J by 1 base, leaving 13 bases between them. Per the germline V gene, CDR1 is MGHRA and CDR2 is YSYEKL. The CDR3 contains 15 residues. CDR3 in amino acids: CASSPARDIQETQYF. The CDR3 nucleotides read TGCGCCAGCAGCCCAGCCCGGGACATCCAAGAGACCCAGTACTTC.

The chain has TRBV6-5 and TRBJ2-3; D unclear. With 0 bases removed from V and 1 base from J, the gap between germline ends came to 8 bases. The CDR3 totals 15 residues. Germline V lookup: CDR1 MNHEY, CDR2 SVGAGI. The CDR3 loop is CASSYSRSGTDTQYF. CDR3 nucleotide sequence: TGTGCCAGCAGTTACTCGCGGTCCGGCACAGATACGCAGTATTTT.

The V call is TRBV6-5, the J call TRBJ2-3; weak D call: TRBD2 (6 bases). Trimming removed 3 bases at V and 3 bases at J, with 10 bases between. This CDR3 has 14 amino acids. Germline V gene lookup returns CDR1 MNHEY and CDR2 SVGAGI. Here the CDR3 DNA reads TGTGCCAGCAGTTATGATGGGAGGACAGATACGCAGTATTTT. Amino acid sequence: CASSYDGRTDTQYF.

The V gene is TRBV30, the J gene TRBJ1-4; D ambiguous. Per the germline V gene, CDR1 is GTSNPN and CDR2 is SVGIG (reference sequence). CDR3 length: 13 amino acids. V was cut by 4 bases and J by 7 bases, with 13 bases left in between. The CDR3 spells CAWNYPGGEKLFF. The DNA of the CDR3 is TGTGCCTGGAACTACCCGGGAGGTGAAAAACTGTTTTTT.

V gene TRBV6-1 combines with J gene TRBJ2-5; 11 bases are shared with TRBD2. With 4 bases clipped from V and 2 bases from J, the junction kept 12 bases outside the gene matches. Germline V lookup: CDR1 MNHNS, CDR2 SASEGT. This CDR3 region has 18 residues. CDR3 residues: CASSGEGRTSGFQETQYF. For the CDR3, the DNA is TGTGCCAGCAGTGGGGAGGGGAGGACTAGCGGGTTTCAAGAGACCCAGTACTTC.

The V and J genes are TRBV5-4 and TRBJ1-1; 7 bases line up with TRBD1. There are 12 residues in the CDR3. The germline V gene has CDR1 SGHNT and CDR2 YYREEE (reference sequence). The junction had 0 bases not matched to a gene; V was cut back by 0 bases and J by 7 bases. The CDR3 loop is CASSLGQGEAFF. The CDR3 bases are TGTGCCAGCAGCTTGGGACAGGGTGAAGCTTTCTTT.

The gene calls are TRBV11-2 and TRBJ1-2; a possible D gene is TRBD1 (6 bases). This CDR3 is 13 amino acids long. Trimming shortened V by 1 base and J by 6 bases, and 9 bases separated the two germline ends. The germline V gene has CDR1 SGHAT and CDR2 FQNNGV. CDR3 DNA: TGTGCCAGCAGCTTAGGAACAGGGAATGGCTACACCTTC. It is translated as CASSLGTGNGYTF.

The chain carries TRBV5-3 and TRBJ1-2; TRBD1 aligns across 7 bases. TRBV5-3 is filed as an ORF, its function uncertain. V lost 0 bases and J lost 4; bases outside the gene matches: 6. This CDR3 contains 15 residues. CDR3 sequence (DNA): TGTGCCAGAAGCTTGGAGGGGGCCAGGGGCTATGGCTACACCTTC. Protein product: CARSLEGARGYGYTF.

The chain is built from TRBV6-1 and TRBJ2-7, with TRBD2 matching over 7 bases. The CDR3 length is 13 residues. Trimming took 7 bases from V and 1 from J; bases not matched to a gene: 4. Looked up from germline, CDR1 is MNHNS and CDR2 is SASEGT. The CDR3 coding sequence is TGTGCCAGCAAGCTAGCGGTTTCCTACGAGCAGTACTTC. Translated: CASKLAVSYEQYF.

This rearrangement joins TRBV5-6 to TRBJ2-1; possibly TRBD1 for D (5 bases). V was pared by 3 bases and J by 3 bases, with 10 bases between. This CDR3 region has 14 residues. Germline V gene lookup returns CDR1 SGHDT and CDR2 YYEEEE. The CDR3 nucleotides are TGTGCCAGCAGCTATGTAAGGGGCTACAATGAGCAGTTCTTC. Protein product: CASSYVRGYNEQFF.

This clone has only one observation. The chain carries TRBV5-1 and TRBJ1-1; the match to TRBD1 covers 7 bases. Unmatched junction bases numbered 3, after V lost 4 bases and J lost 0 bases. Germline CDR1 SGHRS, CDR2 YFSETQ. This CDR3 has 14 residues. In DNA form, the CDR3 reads TGCGCCAGCAGCCCACAGGGGCTGAACACTGAAGCTTTCTTT. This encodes CASSPQGLNTEAFF. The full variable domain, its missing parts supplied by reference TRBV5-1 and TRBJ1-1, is KAGVTQTPRYLIKTRGQQVTLSCSPISGHRSVSWYQQTPGQGLQFLFEYFSETQRNKGNFPGRFSGRQFSNSRSEMNVSTLELGDSALYLCASSPQGLNTEAFFGQGTRLTVV.

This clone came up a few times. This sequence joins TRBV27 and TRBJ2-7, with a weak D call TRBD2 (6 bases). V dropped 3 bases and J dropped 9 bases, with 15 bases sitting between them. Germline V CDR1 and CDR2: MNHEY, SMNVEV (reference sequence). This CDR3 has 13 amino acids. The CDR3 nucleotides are TGTGCCAGCAGTTTCACGTCAGCGGGCGCGCAGTACTTC. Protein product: CASSFTSAGAQYF.

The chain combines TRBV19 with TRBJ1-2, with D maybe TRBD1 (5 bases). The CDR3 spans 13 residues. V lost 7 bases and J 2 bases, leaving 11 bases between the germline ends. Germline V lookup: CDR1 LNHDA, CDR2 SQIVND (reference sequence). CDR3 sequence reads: CASTQGMNYGYTF. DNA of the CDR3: TGTGCCAGTACCCAGGGAATGAACTATGGCTACACCTTC.

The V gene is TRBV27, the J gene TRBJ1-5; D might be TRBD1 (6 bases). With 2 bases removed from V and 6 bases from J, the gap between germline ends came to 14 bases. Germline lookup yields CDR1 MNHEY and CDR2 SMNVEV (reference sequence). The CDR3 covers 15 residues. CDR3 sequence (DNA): TGTGCCAGCAGTTTAGTACAGGGCGGAACTCAGCCCCAGCATTTT. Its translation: CASSLVQGGTQPQHF.

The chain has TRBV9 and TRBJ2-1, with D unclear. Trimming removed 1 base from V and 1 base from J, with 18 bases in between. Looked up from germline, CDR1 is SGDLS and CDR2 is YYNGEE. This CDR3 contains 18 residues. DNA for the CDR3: TGTGCCAGCAGCGTAACCGCCCGCGGCTCGGGTTCCTACAATGAGCAGTTCTTC. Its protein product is CASSVTARGSGSYNEQFF.

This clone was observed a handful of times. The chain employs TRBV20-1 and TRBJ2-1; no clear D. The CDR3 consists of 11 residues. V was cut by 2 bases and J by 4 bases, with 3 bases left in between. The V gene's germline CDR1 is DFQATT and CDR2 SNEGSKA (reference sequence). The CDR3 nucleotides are TGCAGTGCTAGACAATACAATGAGCAGTTCTTC. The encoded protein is CSARQYNEQFF.

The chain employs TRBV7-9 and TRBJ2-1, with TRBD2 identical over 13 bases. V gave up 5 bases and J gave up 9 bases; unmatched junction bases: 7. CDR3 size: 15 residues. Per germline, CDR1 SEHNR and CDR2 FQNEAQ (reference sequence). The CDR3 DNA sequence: TGTGCCAGCAGCATACTAGCGGGAGGGCCAGGTGAGCAGTTCTTC. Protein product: CASSILAGGPGEQFF.

The CDR3 sequence: CASQQPGGVNTEAFF. CDR3 nucleotide sequence: TGTGCCAGTCAACAGCCCGGGGGGGTGAACACTGAAGCTTTCTTT. The gene calls are TRBV6-1 and TRBJ1-1; tentatively, D is TRBD1 (5 bases). The CDR3 length is 15 residues. V was clipped by 9 bases and J by 0 bases, with 17 bases between them. Germline V CDR1 and CDR2: MNHNS, SASEGT.

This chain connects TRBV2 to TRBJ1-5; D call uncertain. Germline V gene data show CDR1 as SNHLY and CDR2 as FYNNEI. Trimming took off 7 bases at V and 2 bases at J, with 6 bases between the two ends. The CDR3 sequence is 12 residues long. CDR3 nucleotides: TGTGCCAGCAACGGGGGCAATCAGCCCCAGCATTTT. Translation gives CASNGGNQPQHF.

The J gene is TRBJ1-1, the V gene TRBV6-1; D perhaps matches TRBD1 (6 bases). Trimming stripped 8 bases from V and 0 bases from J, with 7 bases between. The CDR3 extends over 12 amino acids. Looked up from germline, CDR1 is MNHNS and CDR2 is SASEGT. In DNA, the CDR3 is TGTGCCAGCGGGACACTGAACACTGAAGCTTTCTTT. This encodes CASGTLNTEAFF.

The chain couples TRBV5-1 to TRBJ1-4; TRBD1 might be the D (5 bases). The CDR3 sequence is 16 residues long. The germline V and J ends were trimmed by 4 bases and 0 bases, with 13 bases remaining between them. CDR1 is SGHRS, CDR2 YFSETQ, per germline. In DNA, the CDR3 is TGCGCCAGCAGCCCTGGGGCCGCTGCAACTAATGAAAAACTGTTTTTT. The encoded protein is CASSPGAAATNEKLFF.

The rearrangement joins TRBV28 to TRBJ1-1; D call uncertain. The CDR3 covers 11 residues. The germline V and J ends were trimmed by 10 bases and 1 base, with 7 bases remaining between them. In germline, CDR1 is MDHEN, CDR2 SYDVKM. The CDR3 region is CATYRNTEAFF. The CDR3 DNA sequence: TGTGCCACATACAGGAACACTGAAGCTTTCTTT.

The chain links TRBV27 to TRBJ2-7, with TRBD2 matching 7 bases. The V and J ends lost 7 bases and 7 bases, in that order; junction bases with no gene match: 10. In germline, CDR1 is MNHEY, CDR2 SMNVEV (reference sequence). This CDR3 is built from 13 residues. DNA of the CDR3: TGTGCCAGCACCCCCTGGGAGGGCCGGGAGCAGTACTTC. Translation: CASTPWEGREQYF.

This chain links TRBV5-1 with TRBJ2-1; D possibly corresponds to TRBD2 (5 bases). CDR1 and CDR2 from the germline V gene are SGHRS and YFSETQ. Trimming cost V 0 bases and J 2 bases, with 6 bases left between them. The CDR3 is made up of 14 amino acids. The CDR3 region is CASSLGEPYNEQFF. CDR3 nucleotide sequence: TGCGCCAGCAGCTTGGGGGAGCCCTACAATGAGCAGTTCTTC.

CDR3 loop: CASRGFTSGTYEQYF. CDR3 in DNA: TGTGCCAGCAGGGGATTCACTAGCGGAACGTACGAGCAGTACTTC. The gene calls are TRBV12-1 and TRBJ2-7; the D segment call TRBD2 is taken from the table without a DNA check. TRBV12-1 is an annotated pseudogene. The CDR3 runs to 15 residues.

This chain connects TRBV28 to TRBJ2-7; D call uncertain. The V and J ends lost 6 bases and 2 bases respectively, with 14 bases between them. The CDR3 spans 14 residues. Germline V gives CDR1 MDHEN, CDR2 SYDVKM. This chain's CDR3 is CASRHYMEPYEQYF. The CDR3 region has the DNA TGTGCCAGCAGACACTACATGGAACCCTACGAGCAGTACTTC.

The CDR3 is CASSQDESGSPYEQYF. The CDR3 DNA reads TGCGCCAGCAGCCAAGATGAGTCAGGAAGTCCCTACGAGCAGTACTTC. This chain joins TRBV4-1 and TRBJ2-7; D gene unclear. The CDR3 has 16 amino acids. The germline V gene has CDR1 MGHRA and CDR2 YSYEKL. The V end lost 0 bases, the J end lost 2 bases, and 14 bases lay between the germline ends.